This is a list of T cell receptor beta chains from one sample in a study of monozygotic twins with cystic fibrosis. The method was immunoSEQ multiplex PCR; TCRdb's version includes in-frame clones alone and lacks a portion of them. This table has roughly 25,000 clones, 95% to 97% appearing once. The sample comprised blood. The receptors come from a girl aged 2-10 years with cystic fibrosis. Both conserved end residues are part of each CDR3. The D gene is left open where the match is weak. Part of the rows lack a size; the others show once, few, many or a class for expanded clones.

. | 14 | TRBJ2-7 | TRBV7-2 | . | TGTGCCAGCAGCTTAGCTCGCGCTACGGGGGAGCAGTACTTC | CASSLARATGEQYF
TRBD2 | 14 | TRBJ2-7 | TRBV27 | . | TGTGCCAGCAGTTTAAATAGCGGGAGTCACGAGCAGTACTTC | CASSLNSGSHEQYF
TRBD1 | 15 | TRBJ1-5 | TRBV5-8 | . | TGTGCCAGCAGCCAGGACAGGGCTCTTGTCCAGCCCCAGCATTTT | CASSQDRALVQPQHF
. | 14 | TRBJ2-7 | TRBV9 | . | TGTGCCAGCAGCGTAGGGGGGGACCTCGGCGAGCAGTACTTC | CASSVGGDLGEQYF
TRBD2 | 14 | TRBJ2-1 | TRBV10-2 | . | TGCGCCAGCAGCGTGCTAGCGGGTTACAATGAGCAGTTCTTC | CASSVLAGYNEQFF
. | 13 | TRBJ1-1 | TRBV6-6 | . | TGTGCCTTAGCCGGACACTCGAACACTGAAGCTTTCTTT | CALAGHSNTEAFF
. | 13 | TRBJ1-5 | TRBV19 | . | TGTGCCAGTTCCTTTTTCAGCAATCAGCCCCAGCATTTT | CASSFFSNQPQHF
. | 13 | TRBJ1-2 | TRBV28 | . | TGTGCCAGCAGTACTTGGGACACCTATGGCTACACCTTC | CASSTWDTYGYTF
TRBD1 | 17 | TRBJ2-5 | TRBV10-3 | . | TGTGCCATCAGTGAGTCATACCCAATGACAGGGCGAGAGACCCAGTACTTC | CAISESYPMTGRETQYF
. | 16 | TRBJ2-1 | TRBV9 | once | TGTGCCAGCAGCGTAAGGTCCTTTGGCGGTTACAATGAGCAGTTCTTC | CASSVRSFGGYNEQFF
TRBD2 | 15 | TRBJ2-1 | TRBV27 | . | TGTGCCAGCAGTTACGAGCGGGGTTCTTACAATGAGCAGTTCTTC | CASSYERGSYNEQFF
. | 16 | TRBJ2-5 | TRBV4-3 | . | TGCGCCAGCAGCCAAGAAATTCGGGCGGACCAAGAGACCCAGTACTTC | CASSQEIRADQETQYF
. | 13 | TRBJ1-6 | TRBV30 | . | TGTGCCTGGAGTGTACAAAGGGGTTCACCCCTCCACTTT | CAWSVQRGSPLHF
. | 14 | TRBJ1-4 | TRBV5-1 | . | TGCGCCAGCAGCTTGGAAGGGGGTGCGGAAAAACTGTTTTTT | CASSLEGGAEKLFF
. | 14 | TRBJ2-7 | TRBV30 | . | TGTGCCTGGAGTGTAGTACTTGGAGCCTACGAGCAGTACTTC | CAWSVVLGAYEQYF
. | 13 | TRBJ2-7 | TRBV5-4 | . | TGTGCCAGCAGCTTGGCTGGACCCAACGAGCAGTACTTC | CASSLAGPNEQYF
TRBD1 | 16 | TRBJ2-2 | TRBV7-3 | . | TGTGCCAGCAGCTTAAGGCGGACAGGGGACACCGGGGAGCTGTTTTTT | CASSLRRTGDTGELFF
. | 16 | TRBJ2-2 | TRBV27 | . | TGTGCCACCAGCCGTTTGGGGACGGTGAACACCGGGGAGCTGTTTTTT | CATSRLGTVNTGELFF
TRBD1 | 16 | TRBJ1-4 | TRBV14 | . | TGTGCCAGCAGCCAGACAGGGGGAGGAACTAATGAAAAACTGTTTTTT | CASSQTGGGTNEKLFF
. | 15 | TRBJ1-1 | TRBV27 | . | TGTGCCAGCAGTTTATGGGGCAGCCCGAACACTGAAGCTTTCTTT | CASSLWGSPNTEAFF
. | 13 | TRBJ2-5 | TRBV5-1 | . | TGCGCCAGCAGCTTGGGGGCAGAAGAGACCCAGTACTTC | CASSLGAEETQYF
. | 15 | TRBJ1-3 | TRBV7-8 | . | TGTGCCAGCAGCTTGTTAGGGGGCTCTGGAAACACCATATATTTT | CASSLLGGSGNTIYF
. | 12 | TRBJ1-1 | TRBV27 | . | TGTGCCAGCAGGAAGTGGAACACTGAAGCTTTCTTT | CASRKWNTEAFF
TRBD2 | 17 | TRBJ2-2 | TRBV9 | . | TGTGCCAGCAGCGTAGATCCGAGCGGGAGGTGGGGCGGGGAGCTGTTTTTT | CASSVDPSGRWGGELFF
TRBD2 | 16 | TRBJ2-5 | TRBV6-5 | once | TGTGCCAGCAGTTATTCCGGGACTAGCGGACAAGAGACCCAGTACTTC | CASSYSGTSGQETQYF
. | 14 | TRBJ2-7 | TRBV30 | . | TGTGCCTGGAGTGGTGGATTAAAGGGGTACGAGCAGTACTTC | CAWSGGLKGYEQYF
. | 11 | TRBJ2-4 | TRBV2 | . | TGTGCCAGCAGTCTTCTAGCTGCCAAGTACTTC | CASSLLAAKYF
. | 19 | TRBJ2-5 | TRBV28 | once | TGTGCCAGCAGTTCCTCAGGAGGAACCGATCGGGACAACCAAGAGACCCAGTACTTC | CASSSSGGTDRDNQETQYF
. | 16 | TRBJ2-2 | TRBV4-2 | . | TGTGCCAGCACCCGGAGTCATGAGGGGGGCACCGGGGAGCTGTTTTTT | CASTRSHEGGTGELFF
TRBD2 | 15 | TRBJ2-4 | TRBV5-1 | . | TGCGCCAGCAGCTTGGAGCCTAGCGGGAGAGACATTCAGTACTTC | CASSLEPSGRDIQYF
TRBD2 | 16 | TRBJ2-1 | TRBV4-1 | . | TGCGCCAGCAGCCAACATTCGGGAGGCACCTACAATGAGCAGTTCTTC | CASSQHSGGTYNEQFF
. | 15 | TRBJ1-4 | TRBV19 | . | TGTGCCAGTAGCCTAGGGTTCGCAACTAATGAAAAACTGTTTTTT | CASSLGFATNEKLFF
TRBD1 | 15 | TRBJ1-4 | TRBV5-6 | . | TGTGCCAGCAGCTTCATACAGGGGGCCAATGAAAAACTGTTTTTT | CASSFIQGANEKLFF
. | 14 | TRBJ2-6 | TRBV14 | . | TGTGCCAGCAGCCGGAGGACGGGGGCCAACGTCCTGACTTTC | CASSRRTGANVLTF
. | 16 | TRBJ1-4 | TRBV11-3 | . | TGTGCCAGCAGCACAAGGGGATCCAGGGTTAATGAAAAACTGTTTTTT | CASSTRGSRVNEKLFF